The next 18 T cell receptor beta chains were all read from a single sample in a study of shared clonotypes between healthy human individuals. Naive CD8 cells comprised CD45RO-negative, CCR7-positively selected cells, excluding terminally differentiated effector memory CD45RA+ cells. Data came from immunoSEQ multiplex PCR; TCRdb stores just in-frame clones and leaves some out. The data show approximately 1.9 million clones, with about 93% seen just once and roughly 1.7% held by the top ten. Sequenced: naive CD8+ T cells from PBMCs. These receptors were taken from a man aged 18 to 35 in good health. Some clones in this sample may be carry-over from other donors' samples.

This clone was recorded once. The chain has TRBV27 and TRBJ2-7, with a possible D match to TRBD1 (6 bases). V lost 6 bases, J lost 1 base, and 19 bases lay in between. The germline CDR1 and CDR2 sequences are MNHEY and SMNVEV (reference sequence). The CDR3 covers 16 residues. CDR3 residues: CASSPSRGVKSYEQYF. CDR3 nucleotide sequence: TGTGCCAGCAGCCCTTCCAGGGGCGTTAAGTCCTACGAGCAGTACTTC.

The CDR3 sequence: CASSPSYPNEQYF. CDR3 coding DNA: TGTGCCAGCAGTCCTAGCTATCCTAACGAGCAGTACTTC. The chain recombines TRBV27 with TRBJ2-7; weak D call: TRBD2 (5 bases). The CDR3 has 13 amino acids. Per the germline V gene, CDR1 is MNHEY and CDR2 is SMNVEV (reference sequence). V shed 5 bases and J shed 5 bases, with 13 bases lying between them.

This sequence joins TRBV27 and TRBJ2-2, with 7 bases aligning to TRBD2. The germline CDR1 and CDR2 sequences are MNHEY and SMNVEV (reference sequence). V lost 1 base and J lost 4; bases outside the gene matches: 9. This CDR3 comprises 17 residues. The CDR3 here is CASSLLGWGGGTGELFF. The CDR3 DNA reads TGTGCCAGCAGTTTATTGGGGTGGGGCGGGGGCACCGGGGAGCTGTTTTTT.

The chain carries TRBV11-2 and TRBJ1-1, with 8 bases that match TRBD1. Germline values: CDR1 SGHAT, CDR2 FQNNGV. The CDR3 covers 17 residues. The V and J ends lost 2 bases and 7 bases, in that order; junction bases with no gene match: 15. In DNA form, the CDR3 reads TGTGCCAGCAGCTTACGTTTGGACAGGGTGGAGTTCGGTGAAGCTTTCTTT. Its translation is CASSLRLDRVEFGEAFF. The whole variable domain, remainder taken from reference TRBV11-2 and TRBJ1-1, is EAGVAQSPRYKIIEKRQSVAFWCNPISGHATLYWYQQILGQGPKLLIQFQNNGVVDDSQLPKDRFSAERLKGVDSTLKIQPAKLEDSAVYLCASSLRLDRVEFGEAFFGQGTRLTVV.

The V and J genes are TRBV6-5 and TRBJ2-3; D is undetermined. Deletions cut 5 bases from V and 6 bases from J, with 9 bases between. The CDR3 is 12 amino acids. CDR1 is MNHEY and CDR2 is SVGAGI in the germline V gene. The CDR3 DNA follows: TGTGCCAGCAGTAATAGGGTGGATACGCAGTATTTT. Translated: CASSNRVDTQYF.

The J gene is TRBJ2-1, the V gene TRBV6-5; maybe TRBD1 (6 bases). The CDR3 consists of 14 residues. V lost 6 bases, J lost 5 bases, and 14 bases lay in between. Looked up from germline, CDR1 is MNHEY and CDR2 is SVGAGI. In nucleotides, the CDR3 is TGTGCCAGCAGCTTAAGGGGGACCAACAATGAGCAGTTCTTC. Protein sequence: CASSLRGTNNEQFF.

This chain's CDR3 is CASSLGTGGNYGYTF. CDR3 in DNA: TGTGCCAGCAGCTTAGGGACAGGGGGCAACTATGGCTACACCTTC. The chain employs TRBV11-2 and TRBJ1-2; 11 nucleotides match TRBD1. Germline V gene sequence: CDR1 SGHAT, CDR2 FQNNGV. This CDR3 spans 15 amino acids. V shed 1 base, J shed 2 bases, and the junction held 0 bases outside the gene matches.

The chain has TRBV4-3 and TRBJ2-7; TRBD2 might be the D (6 bases). CDR3 size: 16 residues. The ends were cut back, 4 bases at V and 4 bases at J, with 20 bases in the middle. Per the germline V gene, CDR1 is LGHNA and CDR2 is YSLEER. The CDR3 loop reads CASSPFVRGSGYEQYF. In nucleotides, the CDR3 is TGCGCCAGCAGCCCCTTTGTCCGGGGGTCGGGGTACGAGCAGTACTTC.

The V and J genes are TRBV2 and TRBJ2-7, with 7 bases identical to TRBD1. The CDR3 consists of 13 residues. CDR1 and CDR2 (germline): SNHLY, FYNNEI. J was trimmed by 2 bases and V by 10 bases; bases with no gene match: 8. CDR3 residues: CATQGDRAYEQYF. In DNA, the CDR3 is TGTGCCACCCAGGGCGACAGGGCCTACGAGCAGTACTTC.

The chain is built from TRBV7-9 and TRBJ2-5; TRBD1 might be the D (6 bases). Germline lookup yields CDR1 SEHNR and CDR2 FQNEAQ (reference sequence). There are 14 residues in the CDR3. Trimming left V 6 bases short and J 3 bases short, with 14 bases between. DNA for the CDR3: TGTGCCAGCAGACCTCCCCGACAGGAAGAGACCCAGTACTTC. It yields the protein CASRPPRQEETQYF.

V gene TRBV27 combines with J gene TRBJ1-2; D not certain. The CDR3 is 15 residues long. Per the germline V gene, CDR1 is MNHEY and CDR2 is SMNVEV (reference sequence). V lost 2 bases, J lost 4 bases, and 14 bases lay in between. Here the CDR3 reads CASSLNLRAGYGYTF. In nucleotides, the CDR3 is TGTGCCAGCAGTTTAAATTTGAGGGCGGGCTATGGCTACACCTTC.

The V call is TRBV7-2, the J call TRBJ2-4; D is perhaps TRBD2 (5 bases). V lost 5 bases to trimming and J lost 0 bases, with 11 bases between them. The CDR3 sequence is 15 residues long. The germline V gene has CDR1 SGHTA and CDR2 FQGNSA. The CDR3, as DNA: TGTGCCAGCAGCCCGGGATTTACAGCCAAAAACATTCAGTACTTC. Its protein is CASSPGFTAKNIQYF.

The chain recombines TRBV4-3 with TRBJ2-7; D unresolved. Germline CDR1 is LGHNA and CDR2 is YSLEER. The V gene lost 0 bases and the J gene lost 3 bases, with 12 bases spanning the gap. The CDR3 totals 15 residues. CDR3 DNA sequence: TGCGCCAGCAGCCAAGATGGTAGAAGCTTCTACGAGCAGTACTTC. Its protein is CASSQDGRSFYEQYF.

This sequence joins TRBV27 and TRBJ2-1; D is perhaps TRBD2 (5 bases). Germline values: CDR1 MNHEY, CDR2 SMNVEV (reference sequence). The ends were cut back, 3 bases at V and 2 bases at J, with 23 bases in the middle. This CDR3 is 19 amino acids long. In nucleotides, the CDR3 is TGTGCCAGCAGTTTGTACTATCCGAGAGCGGAACCTCCCTACAATGAGCAGTTCTTC. It specifies CASSLYYPRAEPPYNEQFF.

The rearrangement links TRBV7-3 to TRBJ2-7, with a possible D match to TRBD2 (6 bases). The CDR3 loop spans 15 amino acids. V dropped 1 base and J dropped 0 bases, with 10 bases sitting between them. Germline CDR1 and CDR2: SGHTA and FQGTGA. In nucleotides, the CDR3 is TGTGCCAGCAGCTTAATAGGAGGGGACTCCTACGAGCAGTACTTC. Translated: CASSLIGGDSYEQYF.

The chain combines TRBV10-1 with TRBJ2-1; no definite D call. Trimming removed 2 bases at V and 8 bases at J, with 7 bases between. This CDR3 has 12 residues. Germline values: CDR1 WNHNN, CDR2 SYGVQD (reference sequence). The CDR3 DNA reads TGCGCCAGCAGTGAGGGGTCCCATGAGCAGTTCTTC. It specifies CASSEGSHEQFF.

This CDR3 is CASRRPGPVPDEQFF. The CDR3 nucleotides read TGTGCCAGCAGACGACCCGGTCCGGTGCCGGATGAGCAGTTCTTC. The rearrangement links TRBV28 to TRBJ2-1; D call uncertain. V was shortened by 6 bases and J by 8 bases, with 20 bases between the two germline ends. This CDR3 is built from 15 residues. Germline lookup yields CDR1 MDHEN and CDR2 SYDVKM.

The V and J genes are TRBV15 and TRBJ1-4, with D unresolved. The CDR3 totals 17 residues. CDR1 is LNHNV, CDR2 YYDKDF, per germline (reference sequence). The V gene lost 2 bases and the J gene lost 0 bases, with 13 bases spanning the gap. CDR3 protein: CATSRSGSRPTNEKLFF. The DNA for the CDR3 is TGTGCCACCAGCAGATCCGGATCGCGACCAACTAATGAAAAACTGTTTTTT.